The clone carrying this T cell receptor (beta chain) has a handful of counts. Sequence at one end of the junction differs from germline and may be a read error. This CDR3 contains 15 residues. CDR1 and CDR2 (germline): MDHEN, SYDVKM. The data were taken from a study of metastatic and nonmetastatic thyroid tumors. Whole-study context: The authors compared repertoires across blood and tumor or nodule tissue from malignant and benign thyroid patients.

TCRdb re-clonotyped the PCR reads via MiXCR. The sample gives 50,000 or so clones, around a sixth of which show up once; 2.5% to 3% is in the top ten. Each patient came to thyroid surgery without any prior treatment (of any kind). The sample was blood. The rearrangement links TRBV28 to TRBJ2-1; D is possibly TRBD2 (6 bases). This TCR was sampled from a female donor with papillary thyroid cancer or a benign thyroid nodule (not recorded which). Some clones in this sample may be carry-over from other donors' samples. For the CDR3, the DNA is TGTGCCACCAGTGATCGCCGGGACTTTAACGATGAGCAGTTCTTC. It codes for CATSDRRDFNDEQFF.